Shown below are 22 T cell receptor beta chains from a single sample sequenced in a study of blood T cell repertoires in COVID-19 (TCRdb year 2020). The protocol used for the library was the immunoSEQ multiplex PCR assay. What TCRdb holds here is the immuneACCESS table cut down to in-frame rearrangements. Part of the clones is not present; checked against another copy, under half of the missing clones reflect an unresolved V gene, and the others are unexplained. Across this sample there are a few hundred thousand clones, with around 91% seen only once. The top ten hold roughly 2% of the sample. Sequenced material: peripheral blood. These receptors all come from a woman in her sixties with COVID-19, enrolled during active disease.

This chain connects TRBV19 to TRBJ2-5, with D tentatively TRBD2 (5 bases). Germline CDR1 LNHDA, CDR2 SQIVND (reference sequence). The CDR3 contains 13 residues. Trimming cost V 6 bases and J 7 bases, with 15 bases left between them. Written as DNA, the CDR3 is TGTGCCAGTAGGGATCCCGGGGATTTGACCCAGTACTTC. Amino acid sequence: CASRDPGDLTQYF.

The chain employs TRBV7-3 and TRBJ2-1, with 9 nucleotides matching TRBD1. This CDR3 spans 15 amino acids. The germline gives CDR1 SGHTA, CDR2 FQGTGA. Trimming removed 4 bases from V and 2 bases from J; junction bases left unmatched: 3. CDR3 in DNA: TGTGCCAGCAGCTCCGGGACAGGGCCCTACAATGAGCAGTTCTTC. This sequence encodes CASSSGTGPYNEQFF. The entire variable domain, with the rest obtained from reference TRBV7-3 and TRBJ2-1, is as follows: GAGVSQTPSNKVTEKGKYVELRCDPISGHTALYWYRQSLGQGPEFLIYFQGTGAADDSGLPNDRFFAVRPEGSVSTLKIQRTERGDSAVYLCASSSGTGPYNEQFFGPGTRLTVL.

J is TRBJ1-1 and V is TRBV19; D is uncertain. The CDR3 contains 12 residues. Germline CDR1 reads LNHDA; CDR2 reads SQIVND (reference sequence). V gave up 4 bases and J gave up 0 bases, with 3 bases separating them. The CDR3: CASSTVNTEAFF. The CDR3 DNA follows: TGTGCCAGTAGTACGGTGAACACTGAAGCTTTCTTT.

The V call is TRBV18, the J call TRBJ1-1; D not resolved. With 5 bases removed from V and 3 bases from J, the gap between germline ends came to 13 bases. CDR3 size: 14 residues. Looked up from germline, CDR1 is KGHSH and CDR2 is LQKENI. The CDR3 region has the DNA TGTGCCAGCTCATCCCGGAGTTTGGACACTGAAGCTTTCTTT. It translates to CASSSRSLDTEAFF.

J is TRBJ1-2 and V is TRBV6-1; possible D gene TRBD1, 6 bases. The germline CDR1 and CDR2 sequences are MNHNS and SASEGT. V lost 0 bases and J 3 bases, leaving 11 bases between the germline ends. The CDR3 sequence is 15 residues long. The CDR3 protein is CASSEADSWDYGYTF. The CDR3 DNA reads as TGTGCCAGCAGTGAAGCGGACAGCTGGGACTATGGCTACACCTTC.

This sequence joins TRBV11-2 and TRBJ1-4; D may be TRBD1 (5 bases). V lost 3 bases and J 7 bases, leaving 12 bases between the germline ends. Germline V gene lookup returns CDR1 SGHAT and CDR2 FQNNGV. CDR3 length equals 14 residues. CDR3: CASSLQGWSEKLFF. CDR3 nucleotide sequence: TGTGCCAGCAGCTTGCAGGGCTGGTCTGAAAAACTGTTTTTT.

This rearrangement joins TRBV27 to TRBJ1-2; D gene uncertain. The ends were cut back, 0 bases at V and 5 bases at J, with 10 bases in the middle. The CDR3 has 14 residues. Germline V CDR1 and CDR2: MNHEY, SMNVEV (reference sequence). The CDR3 coding sequence is TGTGCCAGCAGTTTATCGAGGTCGAGTTATGGCTACACCTTC. Its translation: CASSLSRSSYGYTF.

V gene TRBV29-1 combines with J gene TRBJ1-1; D unresolved. In germline, CDR1 is SQVTM, CDR2 ANQGSEA. Trimming cost V 8 bases and J 0 bases, with 7 bases left between them. The CDR3 has 11 residues. The CDR3 DNA is TGCAGCTCTGAGATGAACACTGAAGCTTTCTTT. This sequence encodes CSSEMNTEAFF.

V and J are TRBV5-4 and TRBJ2-3; 14 bases line up with TRBD2. Per the germline V gene, CDR1 is SGHNT and CDR2 is YYREEE (reference sequence). The CDR3 loop spans 16 amino acids. Germline trimming cut 5 bases from V and 0 bases from J; bases unmatched to any gene: 2. The CDR3 DNA reads as TGTGCCAGCAGAGGGACTAGCGGGGGAAGCACAGATACGCAGTATTTT. It is translated as CASRGTSGGSTDTQYF.

This clone was seen once. The chain joins TRBV20-1 to TRBJ2-3; weak D call: TRBD2 (5 bases). V was clipped by 3 bases and J by 4 bases, with 11 bases between them. The CDR3 contains 13 residues. Germline assignment: CDR1 DFQATT and CDR2 SNEGSKA (reference sequence). This CDR3 is CSASLRVADTQYF. The CDR3 nucleotides are TGCAGTGCTAGTTTGCGGGTGGCAGATACGCAGTATTTT.

This rearrangement joins TRBV4-2 to TRBJ1-4; D is uncertain. Germline V gene sequence: CDR1 LGHNA, CDR2 YNFKEQ. This CDR3 comprises 14 residues. V dropped 0 bases and J dropped 6 bases, with 8 bases sitting between them. This chain's CDR3 is CASSQDRLDEKLFF. The CDR3 DNA reads TGTGCCAGCAGCCAAGATAGACTCGATGAAAAACTGTTTTTT.

The DNA for the CDR3 is TGTGCCAGTATTTCTTTGGGACAGGGCAATCAGCCCCAGCATTTT. Translated, it gives CASISLGQGNQPQHF. V is TRBV19 and J is TRBJ1-5; 8 bases line up with TRBD1. The CDR3 is made up of 15 amino acids. V lost 7 bases to trimming and J lost 2 bases; unmatched junction nucleotides: 7. Germline values: CDR1 LNHDA, CDR2 SQIVND (reference sequence).

V is TRBV6-6 and J is TRBJ1-3; D possibly corresponds to TRBD1 (6 bases). Between the trimmed V and J ends, which lost 7 bases and 9 bases, there was a span of 22 bases. The CDR3 is 15 amino acids. CDR1 is MNHNY, CDR2 SVGAGI, per germline (reference sequence). The CDR3 loop reads CASTNPPQGWVTIYF. CDR3 DNA sequence: TGTGCCAGCACCAATCCCCCACAGGGTTGGGTCACCATATATTTT.

V is TRBV27 and J is TRBJ2-5; D is unresolved. Germline CDR1 MNHEY, CDR2 SMNVEV (reference sequence). Trimming shortened V by 5 bases and J by 0 bases, and 7 bases separated the two germline ends. The CDR3 totals 13 residues. CDR3 DNA: TGTGCCAGCAGTCTCTTGTACCAAGAGACCCAGTACTTC. It translates to CASSLLYQETQYF.

The chain carries TRBV21-1 and TRBJ1-5. TRBV21-1 is an annotated pseudogene. The CDR3 is 14 residues long. This chain's CDR3 is CANPRTVSNQPQHF. The CDR3 DNA is TGTGCCAACCCGAGAACGGTTAGCAATCAGCCCCAGCATTTT.

The rearrangement uses TRBV25-1 and TRBJ1-5; 7 positions agree with TRBD1. The germline V gene encodes CDR1 MGHDK and CDR2 SYGVNS. The ends lost 4 bases at V and 3 bases at J; junction bases unmatched: 9. The length of the CDR3 is 16 residues. For the CDR3, the DNA is TGTGCCAGCAGTGGGGGACAGTCTTACCACAATCAGCCCCAGCATTTT. Translating gives CASSGGQSYHNQPQHF. Together with reference TRBV25-1 and TRBJ1-5, the CDR3 gives the full variable domain: EADIYQTPRYLVIGTGKKITLECSQTMGHDKMYWYQQDPGMELHLIHYSYGVNSTEKGDLSSESTVSRIRTEHFPLTLESARPSHTSQYLCASSGGQSYHNQPQHFGDGTRLSIL.

This clone was recorded once. The rearrangement links TRBV6-5 to TRBJ2-3; the D is unclear. V gave up 0 bases and J gave up 5 bases, with 15 bases separating them. CDR3 size: 16 residues. CDR1 is MNHEY, CDR2 SVGAGI, per germline. The CDR3 region has the DNA TGTGCCAGCAGTTACTCGTCGTACCGCGGTGGAGATACGCAGTATTTT. Translation gives CASSYSSYRGGDTQYF.

The V gene is TRBV13, the J gene TRBJ2-3, with D tentatively TRBD2 (5 bases). The germline gives CDR1 PRHDT, CDR2 FYEKMQ (reference sequence). The CDR3 is made up of 15 amino acids. V was trimmed by 5 bases and J by 3 bases, leaving 15 bases between them. CDR3 sequence: CASSRAGRDTDTQYF. The CDR3 region has the DNA TGTGCCAGCAGCCGTGCGGGCCGTGATACAGATACGCAGTATTTT.

The chain joins TRBV7-9 to TRBJ1-5; TRBD1 agrees at 7 bases. The length of the CDR3 is 16 residues. Germline CDR1 reads SEHNR; CDR2 reads FQNEAQ (reference sequence). Trimming cost V 3 bases and J 3 bases; bases outside gene matches: 8. DNA of the CDR3: TGTGCCAGCAGCTTGGCGACAGGGATGGACAATCAGCCCCAGCATTTT. Amino acid sequence: CASSLATGMDNQPQHF.

This clone was found a few times. The chain joins TRBV4-3 to TRBJ2-1; perhaps TRBD2 as D (7 bases). Deletions cut 0 bases from V and 3 bases from J, with 15 bases between. This CDR3 contains 17 residues. Germline V gene lookup returns CDR1 LGHNA and CDR2 YSLEER. Here the CDR3 reads CASSQDPMRGLYNEQFF. In nucleotides, the CDR3 is TGCGCCAGCAGCCAAGATCCTATGCGGGGGCTCTACAATGAGCAGTTCTTC.

The chain carries TRBV19 and TRBJ1-1; possible D gene TRBD1, 5 bases. Looked up from germline, CDR1 is LNHDA and CDR2 is SQIVND (reference sequence). CDR3 length equals 12 residues. V was trimmed by 7 bases and J by 6 bases, leaving 12 bases between them. The CDR3 is CASMLGLAEAFF. The CDR3 DNA follows: TGTGCCAGTATGTTGGGGCTAGCTGAAGCTTTCTTT.

A few counts support this clone. The J gene is TRBJ1-6, the V gene TRBV27; D gene ambiguous. CDR1 and CDR2 from the germline V gene are MNHEY and SMNVEV (reference sequence). V shed 7 bases and J shed 9 bases, with 10 bases lying between them. The CDR3 runs to 12 residues. DNA for the CDR3: TGTGCCAGCACCACGGGAGGTTCACCCCTCCACTTT. The encoded protein is CASTTGGSPLHF.